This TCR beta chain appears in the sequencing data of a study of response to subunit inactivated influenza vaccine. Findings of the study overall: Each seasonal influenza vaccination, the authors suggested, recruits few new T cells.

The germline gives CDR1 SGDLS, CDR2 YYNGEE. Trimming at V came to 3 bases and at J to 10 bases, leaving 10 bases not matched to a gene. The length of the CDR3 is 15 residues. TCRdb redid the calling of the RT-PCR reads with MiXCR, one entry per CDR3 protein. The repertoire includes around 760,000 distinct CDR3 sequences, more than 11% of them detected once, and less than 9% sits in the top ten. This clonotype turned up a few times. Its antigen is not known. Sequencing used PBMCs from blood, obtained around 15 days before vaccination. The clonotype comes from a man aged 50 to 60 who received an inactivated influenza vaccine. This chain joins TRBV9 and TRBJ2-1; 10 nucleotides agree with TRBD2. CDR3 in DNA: TGTGCCAGCAGCGGAGCGGGAGGGCCAGGAGGAGAGCAGTTCTTC. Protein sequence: CASSGAGGPGGEQFF.